These T cell receptor beta chains were read from a single sample in a study of control samples from healthy donors and cancer patients. Produced via immunoSEQ multiplex PCR; TCRdb's table is partial and in-frame only. The sample lists fewer than 500,000 clones, about nine tenths occurring once. The material sequenced was PBMCs. All receptors derive from a man aged 40-49 years with head and neck cancer. Each CDR3 is given with its conserved first and last residue. The D gene is left open where the match is weak. The size of a clone is reported for some rows only, either as once, few or many, or as a class for expanded clones.

size: .; D: .; length: 13; J: TRBJ1-5; V: TRBV29-1; CDR3: CSVAGDSNQPQHF; DNA: TGCAGCGTCGCCGGGGATAGCAATCAGCCCCAGCATTTT
size: .; D: TRBD1; length: 15; J: TRBJ1-5; V: TRBV6-1; CDR3: CASSDQGGGKQPQHF; DNA: TGTGCCAGCAGTGATCAGGGGGGAGGCAAACAGCCCCAGCATTTT
size: .; D: .; length: 16; J: TRBJ2-2; V: TRBV18; CDR3: CASSPPNRAVTGELFF; DNA: TGTGCCAGCTCACCACCGAACAGGGCGGTCACCGGGGAGCTGTTTTTT
size: .; D: .; length: 15; J: TRBJ2-7; V: TRBV9; CDR3: CASSVTGGGYYEQYF; DNA: TGTGCCAGCAGCGTAACCGGCGGAGGATACTACGAGCAGTACTTC
size: .; D: .; length: 14; J: TRBJ2-7; V: TRBV27; CDR3: CASSSDGGTYEQYF; DNA: TGTGCCAGCAGTTCCGACGGGGGAACGTACGAGCAGTACTTC
size: .; D: TRBD1; length: 15; J: TRBJ2-6; V: TRBV14; CDR3: CASSRRTGLANVLTF; DNA: TGTGCCAGCAGCCGACGGACAGGGCTAGCCAACGTCCTGACTTTC
size: .; D: TRBD1; length: 16; J: TRBJ2-1; V: TRBV19; CDR3: CASSISGTGVLDEQFF; DNA: TGTGCCAGTAGTATAAGCGGGACAGGGGTCCTTGATGAGCAGTTCTTC
size: few; D: TRBD1; length: 15; J: TRBJ2-5; V: TRBV28; CDR3: CASSPGTGSEETQYF; DNA: TGTGCCAGCAGTCCCGGGACAGGTTCGGAAGAGACCCAGTACTTC
size: .; D: .; length: 11; J: TRBJ2-3; V: TRBV30; CDR3: CAWSVGDTQYF; DNA: TGTGCCTGGAGTGTTGGAGATACGCAGTATTTT
size: .; D: TRBD1; length: 14; J: TRBJ2-7; V: TRBV5-6; CDR3: CASSFGTGSYEQYF; DNA: TGTGCCAGCAGCTTCGGGACAGGGTCTTACGAGCAGTACTTC
size: once; D: TRBD1; length: 15; J: TRBJ1-1; V: TRBV14; CDR3: CASSRETGGDTEAFF; DNA: TGTGCCAGCAGCCGAGAGACAGGGGGGGACACTGAAGCTTTCTTT
size: .; D: TRBD1; length: 17; J: TRBJ1-3; V: TRBV28; CDR3: CASSLSLQGAHGNTIYF; DNA: TGTGCCAGCAGTTTATCACTACAGGGGGCGCACGGAAACACCATATATTTT
size: .; D: TRBD1; length: 18; J: TRBJ2-5; V: TRBV7-3; CDR3: CASSLRSGQGQGVVTQYF; DNA: TGTGCCAGCAGCCTCCGAAGCGGCCAGGGACAGGGGGTGGTGACCCAGTACTTC
size: .; D: TRBD2; length: 16; J: TRBJ2-5; V: TRBV2; CDR3: CASSYLGRGGLETQYF; DNA: TGTGCCAGCAGCTACCTGGGGCGGGGGGGACTGGAGACCCAGTACTTC
size: once; D: .; length: 16; J: TRBJ2-1; V: TRBV27; CDR3: CASCPLGGAEYNEQFF; DNA: TGTGCCAGCTGTCCGTTAGGGGGAGCTGAGTACAATGAGCAGTTCTTC
size: .; D: TRBD1; length: 15; J: TRBJ1-5; V: TRBV7-2; CDR3: CASSLVPDREQPQHF; DNA: TGTGCCAGCAGCTTAGTTCCGGACAGGGAACAGCCCCAGCATTTT
size: .; D: .; length: 15; J: TRBJ1-4; V: TRBV7-2; CDR3: CASSLEATTNEKLFF; DNA: TGTGCCAGCAGCTTAGAGGCAACAACTAATGAAAAACTGTTTTTT
size: .; D: TRBD2; length: 13; J: TRBJ2-2; V: TRBV30; CDR3: CARGGSNTGELFF; DNA: TGTGCCCGCGGGGGGTCGAACACCGGGGAGCTGTTTTTT